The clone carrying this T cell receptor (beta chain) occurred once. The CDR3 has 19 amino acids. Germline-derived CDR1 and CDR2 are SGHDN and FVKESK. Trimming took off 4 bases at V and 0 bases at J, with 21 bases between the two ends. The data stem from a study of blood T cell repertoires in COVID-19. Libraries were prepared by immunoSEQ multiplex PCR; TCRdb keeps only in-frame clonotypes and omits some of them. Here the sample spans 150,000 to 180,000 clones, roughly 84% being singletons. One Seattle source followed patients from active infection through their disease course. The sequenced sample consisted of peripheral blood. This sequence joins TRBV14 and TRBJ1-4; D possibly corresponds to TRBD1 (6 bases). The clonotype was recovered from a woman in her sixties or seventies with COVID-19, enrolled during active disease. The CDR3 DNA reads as TGTGCCAGCAGCCCCCGCCCCTTCGGGACACCAGCAACTAATGAAAAACTGTTTTTT. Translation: CASSPRPFGTPATNEKLFF.